This T cell receptor beta chain was recorded in a study of CXCR3-negative and CXCR3-positive naive CD8 T cells. Study-wide results and caveats: Comparison of naive CXCR3-negative and CXCR3-positive cells revealed similar TRBV-TRBJ usage, while memory cells differed. CXCR3-positive naive cells had TRB CDR3s that were more hydrophobic than CXCR3-negative naive cells had. For the naive subsets, surface CD5 was similar, and TCR strength was inferred from TRB CDR3 properties. Diversity ran similarly high across both naive subsets but far lower in memory CD8+ cells.

The CDR3 runs 14 residues. Germline loops: CDR1 DFQATT, CDR2 SNEGSKA (reference sequence). CD45RO-CCR7+CD27+CD95- cells counted as naive CD8+ T cells. Via 5' RACE with UMI labels, TRB cDNA libraries were prepared. TCRdb reprocessed the 5' RACE reads, keeping one entry per CDR3 protein, no DNA. The clone table shows 84,000 or so distinct CDR3 sequences, with the ten largest holding roughly 0.64%. On this clonotype itself: The target antigen is unknown.

The sequence derives from a human donor in good health. Some clones in this sample may be carry-over from other donors' samples. V gene TRBV20-1 combines with J gene TRBJ1-3; the TRBD1 assignment by TCRdb is unverifiable without DNA. Sequencing was done on a sample of naive CXCR3+ CD8+ T cells from blood. Subset indicated: CD45RO-CCR7+CD27+CD95- naive CD8+ T cells expressing CXCR3 (TNR3+). The CDR3: CSAREQGTGNTIYF.